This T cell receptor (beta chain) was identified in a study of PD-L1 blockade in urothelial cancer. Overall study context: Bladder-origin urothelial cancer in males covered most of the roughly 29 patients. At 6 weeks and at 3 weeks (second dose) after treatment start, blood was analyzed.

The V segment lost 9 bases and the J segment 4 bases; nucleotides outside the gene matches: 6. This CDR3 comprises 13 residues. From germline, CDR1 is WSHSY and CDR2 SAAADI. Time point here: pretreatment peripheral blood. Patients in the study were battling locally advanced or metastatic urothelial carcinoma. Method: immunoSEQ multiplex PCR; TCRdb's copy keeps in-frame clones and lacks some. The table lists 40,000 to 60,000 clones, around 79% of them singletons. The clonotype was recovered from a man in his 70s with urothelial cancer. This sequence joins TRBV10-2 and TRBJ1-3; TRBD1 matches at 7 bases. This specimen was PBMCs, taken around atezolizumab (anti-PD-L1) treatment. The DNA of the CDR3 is TGCGCCAGTAGTACAGGGGACGGAAACACCATATATTTT. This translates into CASSTGDGNTIYF.